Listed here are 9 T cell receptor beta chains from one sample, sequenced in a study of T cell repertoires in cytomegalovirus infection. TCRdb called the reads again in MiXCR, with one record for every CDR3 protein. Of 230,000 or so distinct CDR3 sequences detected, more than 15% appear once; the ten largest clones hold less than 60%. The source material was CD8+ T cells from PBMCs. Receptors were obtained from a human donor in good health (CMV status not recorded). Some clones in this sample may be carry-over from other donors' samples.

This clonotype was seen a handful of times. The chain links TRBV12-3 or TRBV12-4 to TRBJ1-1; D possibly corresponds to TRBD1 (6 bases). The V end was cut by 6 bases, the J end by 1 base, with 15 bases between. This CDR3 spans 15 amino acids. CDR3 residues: CASRLGATGNTEAFF. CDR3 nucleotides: TGTGCCAGCAGACTAGGGGCGACAGGGAACACTGAAGCTTTCTTT.

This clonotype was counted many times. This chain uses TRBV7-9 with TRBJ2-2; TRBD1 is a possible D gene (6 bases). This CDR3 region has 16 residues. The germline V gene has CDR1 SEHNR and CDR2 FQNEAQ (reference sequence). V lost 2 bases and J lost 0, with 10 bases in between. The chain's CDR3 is CASSLLRGSNTGELFF. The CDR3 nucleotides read TGTGCCAGCAGCTTACTCAGGGGTTCGAACACCGGGGAGCTGTTTTTT.

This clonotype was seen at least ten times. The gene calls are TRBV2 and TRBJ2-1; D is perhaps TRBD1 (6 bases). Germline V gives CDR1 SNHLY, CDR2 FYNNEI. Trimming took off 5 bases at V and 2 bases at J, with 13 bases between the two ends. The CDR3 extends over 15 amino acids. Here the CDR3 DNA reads TGTGCCAGCAGTTCGGGACAACAGGCCTACAATGAGCAGTTCTTC. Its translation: CASSSGQQAYNEQFF. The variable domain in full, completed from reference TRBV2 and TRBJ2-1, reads EPEVTQTPSHQVTQMGQEVILRCVPISNHLYFYWYRQILGQKVEFLVSFYNNEISEKSEIFDDQFSVERPDGSNFTLKIRSTKLEDSAMYFCASSSGQQAYNEQFFGPGTRLTVL.

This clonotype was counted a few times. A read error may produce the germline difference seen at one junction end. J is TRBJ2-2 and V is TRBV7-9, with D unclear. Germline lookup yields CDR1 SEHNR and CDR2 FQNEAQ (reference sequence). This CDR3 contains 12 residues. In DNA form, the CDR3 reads TGTGCCAGCAGCGAGAACAGCGGGGAGCTGTTTTTT. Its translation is CASSENSGELFF. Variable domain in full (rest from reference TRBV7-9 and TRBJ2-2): DTGVSQNPRHKITKRGQNVTFRCDPISEHNRLYWYRQTLGQGPEFLTYFQNEAQLEKSRLLSDRFSAERPKGSFSTLEIQRTEQGDSAMYLCASSENSGELFFGEGSRLTVL.

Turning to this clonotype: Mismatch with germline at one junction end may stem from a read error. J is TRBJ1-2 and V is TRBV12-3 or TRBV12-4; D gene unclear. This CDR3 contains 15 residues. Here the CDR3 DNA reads TGTGCCAGCTGTTTAGCGCGGGAACTTAACTATGGCTACACCTTC. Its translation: CASCLARELNYGYTF.

The CDR3 loop reads CSVDPAEKYGYTF. The CDR3, as DNA: TGCAGCGTTGATCCAGCAGAGAAGTATGGCTACACCTTC. The chain carries TRBV29-1 and TRBJ1-2, with D uncertain. CDR1 SQVTM and CDR2 ANQGSEA come from the germline V gene. The CDR3 extends over 13 amino acids. V lost 3 bases to trimming and J lost 5 bases, with 13 bases between them.

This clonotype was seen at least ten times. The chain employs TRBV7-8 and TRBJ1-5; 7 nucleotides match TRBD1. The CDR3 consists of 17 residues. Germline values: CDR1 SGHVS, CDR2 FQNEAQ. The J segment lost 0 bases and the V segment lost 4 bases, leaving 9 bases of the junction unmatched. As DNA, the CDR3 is TGTGCCAGCAGCTCTATGACAGGGACCTATAGCAATCAGCCCCAGCATTTT. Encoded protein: CASSSMTGTYSNQPQHF.

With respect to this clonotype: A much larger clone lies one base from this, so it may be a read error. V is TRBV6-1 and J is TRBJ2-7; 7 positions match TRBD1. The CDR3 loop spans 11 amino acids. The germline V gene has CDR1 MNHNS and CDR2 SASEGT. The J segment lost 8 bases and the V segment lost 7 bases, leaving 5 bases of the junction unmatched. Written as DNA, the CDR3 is TGTGCCAGCACCGGACAGGTCAAGCAGTACTTC. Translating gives CASTGQVKQYF.

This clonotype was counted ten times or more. The DNA for the CDR3 is TGTGCCAGCAGCGCAGCCATGGGGAACACTGAAGCTTTCTTT. Its translation is CASSAAMGNTEAFF. This chain uses TRBV7-8 with TRBJ1-1; no reliable D call. V was shortened by 5 bases and J by 1 base, with 11 bases between the two germline ends. CDR3 length: 14 amino acids. Germline V gene data show CDR1 as SGHVS and CDR2 as FQNEAQ.